This T cell receptor (beta chain) was recorded in a study of siplizumab effects on memory and regulatory T cells. Broader study findings: In unstimulated cells, naive T cells appeared more diverse than memory T cells and seemed major alloresponse contributors. Treg-derived clones made up an average of approximately 70% of mappable alloreactive CD4+ clones with siplizumab and over 25% in controls.

In the case of this clone: Its antigen is not known.

The protocol was immunoSEQ multiplex PCR, while the TCRdb copy is restricted to in-frame clones and leaves out a portion. The table has over 50,000 clones, 83% seen once; the top ten hold about 3.8%. Sequenced sample: memory CD4+ T cells sorted from blood. The source is a human donor in good health.

This chain's CDR3 is CASSFNNEQFF. The CDR3 coding sequence is TGTGCCAGCAGCTTTAACAATGAGCAGTTCTTC. The chain links TRBV5-4 to TRBJ2-1; D is ambiguous. This CDR3 has 11 residues. The germline V gene has CDR1 SGHNT and CDR2 YYREEE (reference sequence). Trimming stripped 2 bases from V and 5 bases from J, with 2 bases between. The full variable domain, its missing parts supplied by reference TRBV5-4 and TRBJ2-1, is ETGVTQSPTHLIKTRGQQVTLRCSSQSGHNTVSWYQQALGQGPQFIFQYYREEENGRGNFPPRFSGLQFPNYSSELNVNALELDDSALYLCASSFNNEQFFGPGTRLTVL.